The T cell receptor (beta chain) under discussion was sequenced for a study of T-cell memory formation after mild COVID-19. TCRdb reprocessed the 5' RACE reads with MiXCR, giving one entry per CDR3 protein. The top ten clones hold roughly 12% of a sample with 470,000 or so distinct CDR3 sequences, about 20% of them seen once. The CDR3 consists of 13 residues. Deletions cut 4 bases from V and 5 bases from J, with 12 bases between. CDR1 and CDR2 from the germline V gene are SGHNT and YYREEE (reference sequence). This TCR was sampled from an adult woman who had mild COVID-19 (a few samples of this study predate the infection). Cell type and time point are not known. This chain joins TRBV5-4 and TRBJ1-2; possibly TRBD1 for D (6 bases). Material for sequencing was PBMCs or a T cell subset sorted from them (not recorded which). The CDR3, as DNA: TGTGCCAGCAGCAGGGGGGACTTGTATGGCTACACCTTC. Amino acids: CASSRGDLYGYTF.